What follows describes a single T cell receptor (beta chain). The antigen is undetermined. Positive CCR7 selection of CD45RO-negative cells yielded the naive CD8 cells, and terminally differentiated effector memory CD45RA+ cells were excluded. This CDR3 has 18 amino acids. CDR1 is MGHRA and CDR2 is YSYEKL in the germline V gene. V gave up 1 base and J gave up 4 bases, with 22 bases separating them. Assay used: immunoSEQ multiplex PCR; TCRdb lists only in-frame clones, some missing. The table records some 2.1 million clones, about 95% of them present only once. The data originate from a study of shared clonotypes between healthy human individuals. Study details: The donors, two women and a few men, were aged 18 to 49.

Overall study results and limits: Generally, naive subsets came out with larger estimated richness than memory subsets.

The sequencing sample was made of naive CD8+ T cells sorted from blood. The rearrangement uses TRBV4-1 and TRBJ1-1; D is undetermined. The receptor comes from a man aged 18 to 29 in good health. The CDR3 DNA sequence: TGCGCCAGCAGCCAAGTCAACAATCCCGACTTATTAGGCACTGAAGCTTTCTTT. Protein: CASSQVNNPDLLGTEAFF.